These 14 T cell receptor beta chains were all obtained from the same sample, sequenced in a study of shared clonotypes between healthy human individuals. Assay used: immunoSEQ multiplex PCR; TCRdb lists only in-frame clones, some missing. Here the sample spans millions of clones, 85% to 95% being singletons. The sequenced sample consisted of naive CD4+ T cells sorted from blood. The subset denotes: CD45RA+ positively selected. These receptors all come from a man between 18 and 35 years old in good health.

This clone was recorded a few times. The CDR3 coding sequence is TGTGCCTGGAGGGAGGGGGAGCAGTTCTTC. Translating it yields CAWREGEQFF. The rearrangement uses TRBV30 and TRBJ2-1; TRBD2 is a possible D gene (6 bases). Germline CDR1 GTSNPN, CDR2 SVGIG (reference sequence). V lost 3 bases, J lost 10 bases, and 7 bases lay in between. The CDR3 covers 10 residues. The entire variable domain, with the rest obtained from reference TRBV30 and TRBJ2-1, is as follows: SQTIHQWPATLVQPVGSPLSLECTVEGTSNPNLYWYRQAAGRGLQLLFYSVGIGQISSEVPQNLSASRPQDRQFILSSKKLLLSDSGFYLCAWREGEQFFGPGTRLTVL.

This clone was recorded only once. This CDR3 reads CASSLSGMNTEAFF. The CDR3 region has the DNA TGTGCCAGCAGCTTAAGCGGTATGAACACTGAAGCTTTCTTT. The chain joins TRBV7-8 to TRBJ1-1; no clear D. This CDR3 is 14 amino acids long. CDR1 SGHVS and CDR2 FQNEAQ come from the germline V gene. The germline V and J ends were trimmed by 2 bases and 0 bases, with 7 bases remaining between them.

As DNA, the CDR3 is TGTGCCAGCAGCGTAGATCCTAGGGACACTGAAGCTTTCTTT. Translated, it gives CASSVDPRDTEAFF. V usage is TRBV9 and J usage is TRBJ1-1, with D unclear. From germline, CDR1 is SGDLS and CDR2 YYNGEE. Trimming shortened V by 0 bases and J by 3 bases, and 9 bases separated the two germline ends. The CDR3 spans 14 residues.

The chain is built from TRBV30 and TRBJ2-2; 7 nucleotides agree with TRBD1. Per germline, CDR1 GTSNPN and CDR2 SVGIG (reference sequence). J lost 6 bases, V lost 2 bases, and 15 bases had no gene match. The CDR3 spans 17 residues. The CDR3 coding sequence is TGTGCCTGGAGTCCACCGAAGGGGGCCTACCGACCCGGGGAGCTGTTTTTT. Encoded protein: CAWSPPKGAYRPGELFF.

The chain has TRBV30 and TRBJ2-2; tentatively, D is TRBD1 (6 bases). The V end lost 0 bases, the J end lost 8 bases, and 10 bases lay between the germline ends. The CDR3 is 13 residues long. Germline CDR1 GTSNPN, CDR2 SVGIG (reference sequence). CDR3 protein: CAWSVQGRGELFF. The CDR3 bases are TGTGCCTGGAGTGTACAGGGTAGGGGGGAGCTGTTTTTT.

CDR3 protein: CSVVPSGETQYF. The CDR3 DNA sequence: TGCAGCGTTGTTCCTTCGGGGGAGACCCAGTACTTC. J is TRBJ2-5 and V is TRBV29-1, with D tentatively TRBD2 (5 bases). V shed 4 bases and J shed 5 bases, with 11 bases lying between them. Germline values: CDR1 SQVTM, CDR2 ANQGSEA. The CDR3 sequence is 12 residues long.

The CDR3 spells CASSLGLAYYEQYF. The CDR3 DNA reads TGTGCCAGCAGCTTGGGACTAGCCTACTACGAGCAGTACTTC. The J gene is TRBJ2-7, the V gene TRBV5-8, with 7 bases lining up with TRBD2. The germline gives CDR1 SGHTS, CDR2 YDEGEE. V shed 0 bases and J 3 bases; nucleotides not matched to a gene: 3. This CDR3 region has 14 residues.

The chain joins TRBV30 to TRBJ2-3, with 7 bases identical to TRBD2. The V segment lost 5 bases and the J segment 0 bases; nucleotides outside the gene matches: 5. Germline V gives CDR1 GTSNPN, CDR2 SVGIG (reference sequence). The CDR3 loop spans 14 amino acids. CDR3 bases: TGTGCCTGGGGTTACGGGGGGAGCACAGATACGCAGTATTTT. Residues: CAWGYGGSTDTQYF.

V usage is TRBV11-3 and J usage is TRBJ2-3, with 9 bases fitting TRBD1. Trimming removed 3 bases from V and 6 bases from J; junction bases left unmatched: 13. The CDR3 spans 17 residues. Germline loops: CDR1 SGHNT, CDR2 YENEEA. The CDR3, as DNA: TGTGCCAGCAGCTTCCGACCCCCCGGGACAGGGAAGGATACGCAGTATTTT. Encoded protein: CASSFRPPGTGKDTQYF.

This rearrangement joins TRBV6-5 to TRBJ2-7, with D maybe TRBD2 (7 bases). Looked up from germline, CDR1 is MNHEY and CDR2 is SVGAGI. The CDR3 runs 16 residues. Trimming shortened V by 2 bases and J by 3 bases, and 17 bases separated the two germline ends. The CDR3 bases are TGTGCCAGCAGTTACACTGAGGCGGGGGCCAGCTACGAGCAGTACTTC. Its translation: CASSYTEAGASYEQYF.

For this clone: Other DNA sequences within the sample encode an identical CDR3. The CDR3 region is CAWSGQAMNTEAFF. The DNA of the CDR3 is TGTGCCTGGAGTGGACAGGCTATGAACACTGAAGCTTTCTTT. The genes are TRBV30 and TRBJ1-1; tentative D call: TRBD1 (6 bases). The CDR3 has 14 amino acids. CDR1 is GTSNPN and CDR2 is SVGIG in the germline V gene (reference sequence). V was clipped by 1 base and J by 0 bases, with 9 bases between them. The full variable domain, completed using reference TRBV30 and TRBJ1-1, is SQTIHQWPATLVQPVGSPLSLECTVEGTSNPNLYWYRQAAGRGLQLLFYSVGIGQISSEVPQNLSASRPQDRQFILSSKKLLLSDSGFYLCAWSGQAMNTEAFFGQGTRLTVV.

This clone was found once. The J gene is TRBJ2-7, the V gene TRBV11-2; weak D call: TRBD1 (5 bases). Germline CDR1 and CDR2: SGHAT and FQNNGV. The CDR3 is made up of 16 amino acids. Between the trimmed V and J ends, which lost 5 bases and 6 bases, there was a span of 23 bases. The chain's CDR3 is CASSPIRQGKVFEQYF. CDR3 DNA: TGTGCCAGCAGCCCCATTCGGCAGGGAAAGGTGTTCGAGCAGTACTTC.

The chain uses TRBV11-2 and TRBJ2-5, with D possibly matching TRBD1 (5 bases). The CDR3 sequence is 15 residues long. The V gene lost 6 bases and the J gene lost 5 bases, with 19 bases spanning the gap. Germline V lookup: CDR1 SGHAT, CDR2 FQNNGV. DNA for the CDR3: TGTGCCAGCAGACCCGCACTTGGGGCCCAGGAGACCCAGTACTTC. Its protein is CASRPALGAQETQYF. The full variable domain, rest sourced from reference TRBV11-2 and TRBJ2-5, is EAGVAQSPRYKIIEKRQSVAFWCNPISGHATLYWYQQILGQGPKLLIQFQNNGVVDDSQLPKDRFSAERLKGVDSTLKIQPAKLEDSAVYLCASRPALGAQETQYFGPGTRLLVL.

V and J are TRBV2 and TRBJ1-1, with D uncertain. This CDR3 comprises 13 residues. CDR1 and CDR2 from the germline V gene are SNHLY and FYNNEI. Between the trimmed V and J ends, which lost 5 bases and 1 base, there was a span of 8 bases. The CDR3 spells CASSKNRNTEAFF. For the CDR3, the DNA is TGTGCCAGCAGTAAAAATAGGAACACTGAAGCTTTCTTT.